This passage covers 11 T cell receptor beta chains from one sample sequenced in a study of blood T cell repertoires in COVID-19. Clones were read by immunoSEQ multiplex PCR, and TCRdb kept only the in-frame ones, dropping some. The table records about 45,000 clones, roughly nine tenths of them present only once. Sequenced material: peripheral blood. The receptors shown here come from a human donor in a cohort sampled during active COVID-19.

The V gene is TRBV11-2, the J gene TRBJ2-3; TRBD2 matches 9 bases. CDR1 and CDR2 (germline): SGHAT, FQNNGV. Losses at the gene ends were 5 bases for V and 1 base for J; bases not matched to a gene: 7. This CDR3 is 16 amino acids long. The CDR3 DNA reads TGTGCCAGCAGCCTATCCGCTAGCGGGGGCACAGATACGCAGTATTTT. Translating gives CASSLSASGGTDTQYF.

The chain links TRBV7-9 to TRBJ2-7; D is perhaps TRBD2 (5 bases). The V and J ends lost 5 bases and 1 base respectively, with 6 bases between them. The germline gives CDR1 SEHNR, CDR2 FQNEAQ (reference sequence). The CDR3 runs 12 residues. CDR3 DNA sequence: TGTGCCAGCAGCCCGGGATCCTACGAGCAGTACTTC. Protein: CASSPGSYEQYF.

The rearrangement links TRBV5-1 to TRBJ2-3; 10 bases are a match to TRBD2. The trim removed 2 bases at V and 3 bases at J, leaving 9 bases unmatched. CDR3 length: 17 residues. Germline-derived CDR1 and CDR2 are SGHRS and YFSETQ. In DNA, the CDR3 is TGCGCCAGCAGCTTACCAACTAGCGGGGTTTTAACAGATACGCAGTATTTT. Residues: CASSLPTSGVLTDTQYF.

The CDR3 DNA reads TGTGCCAGCACTATCGGGGGGGTTCCGGATGAGCAGTTCTTC. This codes for CASTIGGVPDEQFF. The chain is built from TRBV28 and TRBJ2-1; TRBD2 matches 8 bases. CDR3 length: 14 residues. In germline, CDR1 is MDHEN, CDR2 SYDVKM. J lost 8 bases, V lost 7 bases, and 10 bases had no gene match.

The chain is built from TRBV5-8 and TRBJ2-6; 7 nucleotides align to TRBD1. With 3 bases clipped from V and 2 bases from J, the junction kept 2 bases outside the gene matches. Germline V gives CDR1 SGHTS, CDR2 YDEGEE. The CDR3 contains 15 residues. CDR3 sequence (DNA): TGTGCCAGCAGCTCAGGGACAGCTGGGGCCAACGTCCTGACTTTC. Its protein product is CASSSGTAGANVLTF. Drawing the rest from reference TRBV5-8 and TRBJ2-6, the complete variable domain is EAGVTQSPTHLIKTRGQQATLRCSPISGHTSVYWYQQALGLGLQFLLWYDEGEERNRGNFPPRFSGRQFPNYSSELNVNALELEDSALYLCASSSGTAGANVLTFGAGSRLTVL.

The CDR3 spells CASSDGGGTDTQYF. DNA for the CDR3: TGTGCCAGCAGTGACGGCGGGGGCACAGATACGCAGTATTTT. The rearrangement links TRBV6-4 to TRBJ2-3; perhaps TRBD2 as D (6 bases). The germline gives CDR1 MRHNA, CDR2 SNTAGT. The CDR3 length is 14 residues. Trimming left V 2 bases short and J 1 base short, with 7 bases between.

The chain employs TRBV3-1 (or the pseudogene TRBV3-2) and TRBJ2-7, with 11 bases that match TRBD1. The CDR3 covers 14 residues. V shed 3 bases and J 7 bases; nucleotides not matched to a gene: 5. The V gene's germline CDR1 is LGHDT and CDR2 YNNKEL (reference sequence). CDR3 DNA sequence: TGTGCCAGCAGCCACGGGGACAGGGGGGGAGAGCAGTACTTC. It specifies CASSHGDRGGEQYF.

The V and J genes are TRBV5-5 and TRBJ2-7; perhaps TRBD2 as D (5 bases). Germline V gene lookup returns CDR1 SGHKS and CDR2 YYEKEE (reference sequence). This CDR3 region has 13 residues. Between the trimmed V and J ends, which lost 2 bases and 3 bases, there was a span of 9 bases. The CDR3 nucleotides read TGTGCCAGCAGCTTCGGACTGTACTACGAGCAGTACTTC. Residues: CASSFGLYYEQYF.

J is TRBJ1-1 and V is TRBV3-1 (or the pseudogene TRBV3-2); 7 bases are shared with TRBD1. V was pared by 0 bases and J by 1 base, with 8 bases of the junction left unmatched. Germline-derived CDR1 and CDR2 are LGHDT and YNNKEL (reference sequence). CDR3 length: 17 amino acids. In DNA, the CDR3 is TGTGCCAGCAGCCAAGATATCAGTAAGGGGGCGAACACTGAAGCTTTCTTT. Translating it yields CASSQDISKGANTEAFF.

The sample holds one count of this clone. CDR3 sequence (DNA): TGTGCCAGCTCACCTGGGGCGGCCGATGAAAAACTGTTTTTT. It translates to CASSPGAADEKLFF. The V and J genes are TRBV18 and TRBJ1-4, with D possibly being TRBD1 (5 bases). This CDR3 contains 14 residues. With 3 bases removed from V and 6 bases from J, the gap between germline ends came to 11 bases. From germline, CDR1 is KGHSH and CDR2 LQKENI.

This chain uses TRBV21-1 with TRBJ2-3; TRBD2, the table's D call, was not compared with the DNA. TRBV21-1 corresponds to a pseudogene. There are 15 residues in the CDR3. CDR3 region: CASSKDGTSTDTQYF. The CDR3 coding sequence is TGTGCCAGCAGCAAAGACGGTACTAGCACAGATACGCAGTATTTT.